This TCR beta chain was obtained from a study of regulatory T cells in long-lasting Graves disease. Looking at the study overall: The antithyroid drugs taken by newly diagnosed Graves' patients had been used for under 3 months.

There are 11 residues in the CDR3. V was cut by 11 bases and J by 3 bases, with 10 bases left in between. Germline CDR1 is LNHDA and CDR2 is SQIVND (reference sequence). General study results and limits: It was peripheral blood alone, not thyroid tissue, that was studied.

This clonotype showed up just a few times. The antigen is unknown. For TCR beta, libraries came from iRepertoire HTBI primers and Arm-PCR of CDR3 regions. From the multiplex PCR reads, TCRdb called clonotypes with MiXCR, one entry per CDR3 protein. The sample contains roughly 530,000 distinct CDR3 sequences, 16% of which appear only once. The time point denotes: newly diagnosed GD, antithyroid drugs for less than 3 months. RNA isolated from PBMCs was used to make the TCR library. The same data also went into a second study, on T cells in Graves' hyperthyroidism and ophthalmopathy. That study adds: Within blood appeared most thyroid clonotypes that had expanded above 0.001.

The chain carries TRBV19 and TRBJ1-1; D is undetermined. Sequencing was performed on peripheral blood mononuclear cells (PBMCs), taken at new diagnosis, from a patient treated with antithyroid drugs. The receptor comes from a woman aged 35 to 59 with Graves disease. The CDR3 DNA reads TGTGCCTCGGGTGTAGACACTGAAGCTTTCTTT. Its translation is CASGVDTEAFF.